Each of the 2 T cell receptor beta chains below was sequenced from the same sample in a study of blood T cell repertoires in COVID-19 (TCRdb year 2020). Library preparation used the immunoSEQ multiplex PCR assay. The immuneACCESS repertoire file appears here via TCRdb, limited to in-frame rearrangements. These files lack a portion of the clones; in checked studies, under half of the deficit traces to unresolved V genes, and the cause of the others is not known. This sample holds about 190,000 clones; more than 70% were observed only once. Of the sample, approximately 3% is held by the ten largest clones. The sample consisted of peripheral blood. All receptors come from a woman at least 80 years old with active or convalescent COVID-19.

The chain links TRBV3-1 (or the pseudogene TRBV3-2) to TRBJ2-6; D may be TRBD1 (5 bases). The V and J ends lost 1 base and 10 bases respectively, with 8 bases between them. The CDR3 has 13 residues. Germline-derived CDR1 and CDR2 are LGHDT and YNNKEL (reference sequence). CDR3 sequence reads: CASSQAQGNVLTF. The CDR3 DNA sequence: TGTGCCAGCAGCCAAGCGCAGGGTAACGTCCTGACTTTC.

The rearrangement links TRBV7-6 to TRBJ2-7; D perhaps matches TRBD1 (6 bases). CDR3 length: 15 amino acids. Trimming stripped 1 base from V and 5 bases from J, with 15 bases between. Germline V gene lookup returns CDR1 SGHVS and CDR2 FNYEAQ. As DNA, the CDR3 is TGTGCCAGCAGCTTAGAAACAGGACAGACCCACGAGCAGTACTTC. It specifies CASSLETGQTHEQYF.